The TCR beta chain described here comes from a study of T-cell reconstitution after alpha-beta-depleted transplantation in children. The ends were cut back, 0 bases at V and 6 bases at J, with 7 bases in the middle. In germline, CDR1 is SGDLS, CDR2 YYNGEE. This CDR3 region has 12 residues. The library targeted TCRbeta and was prepared with unique molecular identifiers. One entry per CDR3 protein, called by TCRdb with MiXCR from the PCR reads. The data show a few hundred thousand distinct CDR3 sequences, 12% seen once. The V and J genes are TRBV9 and TRBJ2-7; D call uncertain. This receptor was obtained from a human donor who donated a stem cell graft to a child with combined immunodeficiency. The sample in question was PBMCs from the stem cell graft donor, obtained from the stem cell graft. The CDR3: CASSVAGSEQYF. The DNA for the CDR3 is TGTGCCAGCAGCGTAGCAGGTTCCGAGCAGTACTTC.